A single sample is the source of the 25 T cell receptor beta chains below, sequenced in a study of identical twins. TCRdb reprocessed the 5' RACE reads via MiXCR and lists one record per CDR3 protein. Altogether a few hundred thousand distinct CDR3 sequences are present, 9% to 10% being singletons, with the ten largest covering around 3.2%. This same sample was also part of a study on yellow fever vaccine responses in identical twins.

The sample consisted of PBMCs. All receptors derive from a woman between 18 and 29 years old in good health.

There are many counts of this clonotype. The chain carries TRBV6-2 or TRBV6-3 and TRBJ2-3; 8 bases are a match to TRBD2. V shed 7 bases and J 5 bases; nucleotides not matched to a gene: 14. The CDR3 loop spans 16 amino acids. Germline V CDR1 and CDR2: MNHEY, SVGEGT. The CDR3 DNA is TGTGCCAGCACCGACGAAGCGGGAGACGTTGGAGATACGCAGTATTTT. Protein product: CASTDEAGDVGDTQYF.

This clonotype was counted many times. V usage is TRBV12-3 or TRBV12-4 and J usage is TRBJ1-5, with 12 bases identical to TRBD1. The CDR3 loop spans 16 amino acids. V was pared by 5 bases and J by 6 bases, with 8 bases of the junction left unmatched. DNA for the CDR3: TGTGCCAGCAGTAGAGCGGGACAGGGGGCTGGTCAGCCCCAGCATTTT. As protein: CASSRAGQGAGQPQHF.

This clonotype was seen a handful of times. The chain has TRBV29-1 and TRBJ2-3; 9 positions match TRBD1. Germline V gene lookup returns CDR1 SQVTM and CDR2 ANQGSEA. This CDR3 comprises 13 residues. J was trimmed by 4 bases and V by 6 bases; bases with no gene match: 5. CDR3 amino acids: CSVLQGAADTQYF. For the CDR3, the DNA is TGCAGCGTGCTACAGGGGGCCGCAGATACGCAGTATTTT.

This clonotype was counted many times. The chain is built from TRBV20-1 and TRBJ2-5; 10 nucleotides match TRBD2. Germline CDR1 and CDR2: DFQATT and SNEGSKA (reference sequence). After removal of 3 bases from V and 5 bases from J, the junction contained 6 bases not matched to a gene. CDR3 size: 14 residues. The CDR3 spells CSARLAGVWETQYF. The CDR3 region has the DNA TGCAGTGCTAGGCTAGCGGGAGTTTGGGAGACCCAGTACTTC.

In this sample, this clonotype turned up a few times. The chain is built from TRBV10-3 and TRBJ2-7, with no clear D. The CDR3 loop spans 13 amino acids. CDR1 and CDR2 (germline): ENHRY, SYGVKD. V shed 3 bases and J shed 0 bases, with 6 bases lying between them. CDR3 residues: CAISERYSYEQYF. The CDR3 DNA is TGTGCCATCAGTGAAAGGTACTCCTACGAGCAGTACTTC.

This clonotype has more than one count but fewer than ten. The rearrangement joins TRBV27 to TRBJ1-2, with 7 positions matching TRBD1. The CDR3 is 14 residues long. The J segment lost 8 bases and the V segment lost 3 bases, leaving 9 bases of the junction unmatched. Germline CDR1 and CDR2: MNHEY and SMNVEV (reference sequence). The CDR3 reads CASSLGGGAGGYTF. Written as DNA, the CDR3 is TGTGCCAGCAGTTTGGGAGGGGGCGCTGGGGGCTACACCTTC.

This clonotype was picked up many times. The chain couples TRBV29-1 to TRBJ2-4; D remains ambiguous. Deletions cut 7 bases from V and 5 bases from J, with 12 bases between. The CDR3 contains 12 residues. Germline-derived CDR1 and CDR2 are SQVTM and ANQGSEA. CDR3 coding DNA: TGCAGCGCGGCCATGGCGGAAAACATTCAGTACTTC. This translates into CSAAMAENIQYF.

At least ten counts were recorded for this clonotype. The V and J genes are TRBV7-2 and TRBJ2-5, with 10 bases that match TRBD2. CDR3 size: 13 residues. V lost 6 bases and J lost 5; bases outside the gene matches: 3. Germline CDR1 is SGHTA and CDR2 is FQGNSA. CDR3 sequence reads: CASRLAGLETQYF. Written as DNA, the CDR3 is TGTGCCAGCAGACTAGCGGGACTGGAGACCCAGTACTTC. Looking up the rest from reference TRBV7-2 and TRBJ2-5 gives the full variable domain: GAGVSQSPSNKVTEKGKDVELRCDPISGHTALYWYRQSLGQGLEFLIYFQGNSAPDKSGLPSDRFSAERTGGSVSTLTIQRTQQEDSAVYLCASRLAGLETQYFGPGTRLLVL.

This clonotype was recorded at least ten times. V and J are TRBV3-1 and TRBJ2-1, with 11 bases that match TRBD2. CDR1 and CDR2 from the germline V gene are LGHDT and YNNKEL (reference sequence). V lost 0 bases and J lost 9; bases outside the gene matches: 7. The CDR3 runs to 16 residues. The CDR3 protein is CASSQDLASGRFEQFF. In DNA, the CDR3 is TGTGCCAGCAGCCAAGATCTGGCTAGCGGGAGGTTTGAGCAGTTCTTC.

The chain employs TRBV28 and TRBJ1-1, with a possible D match to TRBD1 (5 bases). In germline, CDR1 is MDHEN, CDR2 SYDVKM. Trimming took 7 bases from V and 2 from J, leaving 8 bases between them. This CDR3 region has 12 residues. CDR3 nucleotide sequence: TGTGCCAGCAATTGGGGCAACACTGAAGCTTTCTTT. Its protein product is CASNWGNTEAFF.

This clonotype appeared many times. V gene TRBV2 combines with J gene TRBJ2-4; perhaps TRBD2 as D (6 bases). Trimming pared 5 bases from V and 2 bases from J, leaving 19 bases between. Germline CDR1 is SNHLY and CDR2 is FYNNEI. The CDR3 has 17 residues. CDR3 amino acids: CASSLRDSVISKNIQYF. CDR3 in DNA: TGTGCCAGCAGTCTCCGGGACTCGGTAATTTCCAAAAACATTCAGTACTTC.

The chain is built from TRBV7-2 and TRBJ2-7; possible D gene TRBD1, 6 bases. Per germline, CDR1 SGHTA and CDR2 FQGNSA. The CDR3 consists of 15 residues. Trimming removed 2 bases from V and 1 base from J, with 12 bases in between. DNA for the CDR3: TGTGCCAGCAGCTTAACTGCAGGGGTTTCCTACGAGCAGTACTTC. It translates to CASSLTAGVSYEQYF.

This clonotype turned up a few times. The genes are TRBV13 and TRBJ1-6, with 7 positions matching TRBD1. The junction had 4 bases not matched to a gene; V was cut back by 1 base and J by 4 bases. CDR1 and CDR2 (germline): PRHDT, FYEKMQ (reference sequence). This CDR3 contains 16 residues. The CDR3 DNA sequence: TGTGCCAGCAGCTTAGAGGGACAGCGATATAATTCACCCCTCCACTTT. It is translated as CASSLEGQRYNSPLHF.

This clonotype was counted at least ten times. The chain links TRBV20-1 to TRBJ2-2; 9 bases fit TRBD1. This CDR3 spans 14 amino acids. Germline-derived CDR1 and CDR2 are DFQATT and SNEGSKA (reference sequence). The V segment lost 5 bases and the J segment 6 bases; nucleotides outside the gene matches: 7. In nucleotides, the CDR3 is TGCAGTGCTCTCCGGGACAGGGTTTCCGGGGAGCTGTTTTTT. Its protein is CSALRDRVSGELFF.

This clonotype has only a few counts. The chain carries TRBV27 and TRBJ2-1; 8 bases agree with TRBD2. The CDR3 runs 16 residues. Looked up from germline, CDR1 is MNHEY and CDR2 is SMNVEV (reference sequence). V gave up 5 bases and J gave up 9 bases; unmatched junction bases: 15. The CDR3 nucleotides read TGTGCCAGCAGTGCCCGAAGGGCAGCGGGAGCTATTGAGCAGTTCTTC. Its translation: CASSARRAAGAIEQFF.

This clonotype has a handful of counts. This chain links TRBV4-3 with TRBJ2-1, with 12 bases matching TRBD2. Germline V CDR1 and CDR2: LGHNA, YSLEER. The CDR3 consists of 19 residues. With 0 bases clipped from V and 8 bases from J, the junction kept 14 bases outside the gene matches. The CDR3 reads CASSQEWSSGRAISYEQFF. The CDR3 DNA is TGCGCCAGCAGCCAAGAATGGTCTAGCGGGAGGGCCATTAGTTATGAGCAGTTCTTC.

The chain has TRBV20-1 and TRBJ1-4, with D perhaps matching TRBD1 (5 bases). This CDR3 spans 15 amino acids. V lost 1 base to trimming and J lost 4 bases, with 13 bases between them. Germline V lookup: CDR1 DFQATT, CDR2 SNEGSKA (reference sequence). As DNA, the CDR3 is TGCAGTGCTAGAGGGGGGACGGCTATTAATGAAAAACTGTTTTTT. This codes for CSARGGTAINEKLFF.

This clonotype was detected only a few times. The chain links TRBV20-1 to TRBJ1-4, with D tentatively TRBD1 (6 bases). The V end lost 6 bases, the J end lost 4 bases, and 12 bases lay between the germline ends. The CDR3 consists of 13 residues. The V gene's germline CDR1 is DFQATT and CDR2 SNEGSKA (reference sequence). For the CDR3, the DNA is TGCAGTGCGGCGGACAGCTATAATGAAAAACTGTTTTTT. Its translation is CSAADSYNEKLFF.

This clonotype was detected many times. J is TRBJ2-2 and V is TRBV2, with a tentative D call TRBD2 (5 bases). The germline gives CDR1 SNHLY, CDR2 FYNNEI. This CDR3 region has 15 residues. Between the trimmed V and J ends, which lost 10 bases and 0 bases, there was a span of 15 bases. The CDR3 sequence: CATSRQRSNTGELFF. The CDR3 DNA reads TGTGCCACTTCTAGGCAGCGGTCGAACACCGGGGAGCTGTTTTTT.

The genes are TRBV28 and TRBJ2-7; D gene unclear. Trimming pared 3 bases from V and 3 bases from J, leaving 12 bases between. Germline values: CDR1 MDHEN, CDR2 SYDVKM. The CDR3 sequence is 14 residues long. CDR3 region: CASSFQVEDYEQYF. The CDR3 DNA follows: TGTGCCAGCAGTTTCCAGGTAGAGGACTACGAGCAGTACTTC.

This clonotype was observed many times. This chain links TRBV7-9 with TRBJ2-7, with D unresolved. This CDR3 has 12 amino acids. The ends were cut back, 6 bases at V and 0 bases at J, with 6 bases in the middle. The V gene's germline CDR1 is SEHNR and CDR2 FQNEAQ (reference sequence). The CDR3 loop reads CASSLYSYEQYF. Written as DNA, the CDR3 is TGTGCCAGCAGTTTGTACTCCTACGAGCAGTACTTC. The entire variable domain, with the rest obtained from reference TRBV7-9 and TRBJ2-7, is as follows: DTGVSQNPRHKITKRGQNVTFRCDPISEHNRLYWYRQTLGQGPEFLTYFQNEAQLEKSRLLSDRFSAERPKGSFSTLEIQRTEQGDSAMYLCASSLYSYEQYFGPGTRLTVT.

This clonotype was observed a handful of times. This chain links TRBV20-1 with TRBJ2-7, with D possibly matching TRBD1 (5 bases). In germline, CDR1 is DFQATT, CDR2 SNEGSKA (reference sequence). The CDR3 is 14 amino acids. Between the trimmed V and J ends, which lost 2 bases and 3 bases, there was a span of 14 bases. The CDR3 region is CSARPGQGIYEQYF. The CDR3 coding sequence is TGCAGTGCTAGACCCGGCCAGGGTATCTACGAGCAGTACTTC.

As for this clonotype: This likely stems from a read error, as it lies one base from a far larger clone. This chain uses TRBV11-2 with TRBJ2-7; D may be TRBD2 (6 bases). Germline assignment: CDR1 SGHAT and CDR2 FQNNGV. CDR3 length: 13 residues. The V end lost 5 bases, the J end lost 2 bases, and 10 bases lay between the germline ends. The CDR3 DNA follows: TGTGCCAGCAGCATGGGACTTACCTACGAGCAGTACTTC. This codes for CASSMGLTYEQYF.

The rearrangement links TRBV7-2 to TRBJ2-3; D unresolved. V lost 1 base and J 7 bases, leaving 9 bases between the germline ends. The CDR3 extends over 13 amino acids. Germline V CDR1 and CDR2: SGHTA, FQGNSA. The CDR3 DNA is TGTGCCAGCAGCTTAGATACCCCCTATACGCAGTATTTT. It yields the protein CASSLDTPYTQYF.

The J gene is TRBJ2-1, the V gene TRBV20-1; 10 bases agree with TRBD2. With V trimmed by 6 bases and J by 4 bases, 9 bases remained unmatched. This CDR3 is 15 amino acids long. Per germline, CDR1 DFQATT and CDR2 SNEGSKA (reference sequence). Here the CDR3 DNA reads TGCAGTGCGGGGGACACTAGCGGGAATTACAATGAGCAGTTCTTC. Encoded protein: CSAGDTSGNYNEQFF.